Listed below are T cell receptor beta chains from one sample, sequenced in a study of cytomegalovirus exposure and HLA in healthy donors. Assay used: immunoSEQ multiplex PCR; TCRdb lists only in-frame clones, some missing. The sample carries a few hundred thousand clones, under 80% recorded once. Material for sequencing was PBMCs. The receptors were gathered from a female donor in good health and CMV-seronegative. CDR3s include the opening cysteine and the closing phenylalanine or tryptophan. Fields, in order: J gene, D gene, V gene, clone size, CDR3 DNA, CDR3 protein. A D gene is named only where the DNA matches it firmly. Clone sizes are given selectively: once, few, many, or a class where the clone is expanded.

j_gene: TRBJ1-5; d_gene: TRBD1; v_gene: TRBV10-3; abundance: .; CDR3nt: TGTGCCATCAGTGACCCCGAGGGGGCGGGCCAGCCCCAGCATTTT; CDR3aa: CAISDPEGAGQPQHF
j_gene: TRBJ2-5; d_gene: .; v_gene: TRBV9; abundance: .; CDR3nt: TGTGCCAGCAGCGTAGGGGGAGGAAGATCGGACCAAGAGACCCAGTACTTC; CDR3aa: CASSVGGGRSDQETQYF
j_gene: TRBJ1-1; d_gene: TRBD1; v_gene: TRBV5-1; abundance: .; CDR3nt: TGCGCCAGCAGGCAGGGGGGGAACACTGAAGCTTTCTTT; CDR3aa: CASRQGGNTEAFF
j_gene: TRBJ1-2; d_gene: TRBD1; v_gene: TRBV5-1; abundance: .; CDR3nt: TGCGCCAGCAGCGCGAGGGGACAGGAGTTTTATGGCTACACCTTC; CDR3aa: CASSARGQEFYGYTF
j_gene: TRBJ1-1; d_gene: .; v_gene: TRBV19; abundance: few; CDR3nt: TGTGCCAGTAGTAGCGGTCTGAACACTGAAGCTTTCTTT; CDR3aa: CASSSGLNTEAFF
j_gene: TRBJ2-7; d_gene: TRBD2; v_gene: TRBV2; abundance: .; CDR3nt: TGTGCCAGCAGTCGGACCGGGACTAGCGGGAGTTCCCCCTCCTACGAGCAGTACTTC; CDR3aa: CASSRTGTSGSSPSYEQYF
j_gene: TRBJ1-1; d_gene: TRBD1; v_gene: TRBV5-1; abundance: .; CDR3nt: TGCGCCAGCAGCTTAGGGGACAGACGGTTGAACACTGAAGCTTTCTTT; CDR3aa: CASSLGDRRLNTEAFF
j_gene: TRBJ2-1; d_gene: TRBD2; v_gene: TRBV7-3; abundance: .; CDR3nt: TGTGCCAGCAGCCCTAGCGGGGCTAACAATGAGCAGTTCTTC; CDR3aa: CASSPSGANNEQFF
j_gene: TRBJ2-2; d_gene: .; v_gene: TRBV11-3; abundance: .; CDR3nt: TGTGCCAGCAGCCACGACAGCAACACCGGGGAGCTGTTTTTT; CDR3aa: CASSHDSNTGELFF
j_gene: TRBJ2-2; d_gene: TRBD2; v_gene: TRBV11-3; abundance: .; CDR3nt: TGTGCCAGCAGCTTAGCCCAAAACGGGGGGGCCGGGGAGCTGTTTTTT; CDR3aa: CASSLAQNGGAGELFF
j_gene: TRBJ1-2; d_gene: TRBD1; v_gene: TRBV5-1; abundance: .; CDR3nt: TGCGCCAGCACAAACAGACAGGGGGATCAGCCCCTCGAGGGCTACACCTTC; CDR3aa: CASTNRQGDQPLEGYTF
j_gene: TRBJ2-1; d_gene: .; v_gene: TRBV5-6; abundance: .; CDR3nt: TGTGCCAGCAGCCAACAGGGCAGCGAGCAGTTCTTC; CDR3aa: CASSQQGSEQFF
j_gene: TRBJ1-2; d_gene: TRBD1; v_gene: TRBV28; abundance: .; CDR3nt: TGTGCCAGCAGTCGGAGACAGGGGAACCTCAACTATGGCTACACCTTC; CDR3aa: CASSRRQGNLNYGYTF
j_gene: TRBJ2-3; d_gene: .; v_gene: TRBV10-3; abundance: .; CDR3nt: TGTGCCATCAGTGGACAAGCCACAGATACGCAGTATTTT; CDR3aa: CAISGQATDTQYF
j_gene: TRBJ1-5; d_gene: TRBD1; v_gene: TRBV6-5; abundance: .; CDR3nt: TGTGCCAGCAGTCGGACAGGTAATAATCAGCCCCAGCATTTT; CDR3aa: CASSRTGNNQPQHF
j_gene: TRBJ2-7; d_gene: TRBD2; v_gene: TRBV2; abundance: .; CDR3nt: TGTGCCAGCAGTGATTCTGGACTAGCGGATGAGCAGTACTTC; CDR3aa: CASSDSGLADEQYF
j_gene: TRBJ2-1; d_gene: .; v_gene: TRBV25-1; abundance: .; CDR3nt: TGTGCCAGCGAGGGACAAGGGGTGTTGAATGAGCAGTTCTTC; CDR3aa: CASEGQGVLNEQFF
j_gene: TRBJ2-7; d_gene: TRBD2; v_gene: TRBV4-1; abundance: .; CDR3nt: TGCGCCAGCAGCCAGCTAGCGGGATCCTCCTACGAGCAGTACTTC; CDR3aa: CASSQLAGSSYEQYF
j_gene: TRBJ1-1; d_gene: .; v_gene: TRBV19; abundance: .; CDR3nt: TGTGCCAGTAGTATTGCAGGGATGAACACTGAAGCTTTCTTT; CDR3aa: CASSIAGMNTEAFF
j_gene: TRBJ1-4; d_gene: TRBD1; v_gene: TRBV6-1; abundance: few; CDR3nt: TGTGCCAGCAGTGCCACGGGACAGGGTAGAACCAATGAAAAACTGTTTTTT; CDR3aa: CASSATGQGRTNEKLFF
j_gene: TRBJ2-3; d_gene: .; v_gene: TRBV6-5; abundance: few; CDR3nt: TGTGCCAGCAGTTATGGGGACGGGAGTGACGGTACGCAGTATTTT; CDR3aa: CASSYGDGSDGTQYF
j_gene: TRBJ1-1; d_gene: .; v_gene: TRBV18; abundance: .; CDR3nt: TGTGCCAGCTCGGGGGGACGGAACACTGAAGCTTTCTTT; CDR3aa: CASSGGRNTEAFF
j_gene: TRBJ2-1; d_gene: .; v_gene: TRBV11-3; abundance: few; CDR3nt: TGTGCCAGCAGCTTAGAACGCTGGGCACAGGATGAGCAGTTCTTC; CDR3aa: CASSLERWAQDEQFF
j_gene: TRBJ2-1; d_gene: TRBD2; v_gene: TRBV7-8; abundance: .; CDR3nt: TGTGCCAGCAGCATCCTACCTAGCGGGGGGTACAATGAGCAGTTCTTC; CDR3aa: CASSILPSGGYNEQFF
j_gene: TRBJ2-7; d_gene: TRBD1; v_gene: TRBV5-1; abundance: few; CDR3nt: TGCGCCAGCGATCCGGGACAGGGTCCCCGCGAGCAGTACTTC; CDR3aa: CASDPGQGPREQYF
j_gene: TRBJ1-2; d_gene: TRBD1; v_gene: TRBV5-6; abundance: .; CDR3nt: TGTGCCAGCAGCAACAGGGGGAGAGGCTACACCTTC; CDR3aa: CASSNRGRGYTF
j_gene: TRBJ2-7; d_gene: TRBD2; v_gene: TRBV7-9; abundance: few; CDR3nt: TGTGCCAGCTCCCTAGCGGGAGGTTACGAGCAGTACTTC; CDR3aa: CASSLAGGYEQYF
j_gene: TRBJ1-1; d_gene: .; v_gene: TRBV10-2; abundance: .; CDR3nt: TGCGCCAGCAGTAGACAGTTGAACACTGAAGCTTTCTTT; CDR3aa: CASSRQLNTEAFF
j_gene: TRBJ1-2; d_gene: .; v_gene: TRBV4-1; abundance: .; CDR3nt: TGCGCCAGCAGCCAAGAACCCGGCTATGGCTACACCTTC; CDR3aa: CASSQEPGYGYTF
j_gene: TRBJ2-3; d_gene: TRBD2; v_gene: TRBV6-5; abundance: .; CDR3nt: TGTGCCAGCCGACTAGCGGTCACAGATACGCAGTATTTT; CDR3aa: CASRLAVTDTQYF
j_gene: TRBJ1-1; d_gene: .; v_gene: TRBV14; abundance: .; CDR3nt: TGTGCCAGCAGCCAAGCCGGGTTTTGGACTGAAGCTTTCTTT; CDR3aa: CASSQAGFWTEAFF
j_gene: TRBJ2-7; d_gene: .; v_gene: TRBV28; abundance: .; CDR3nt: TGTGCCAGCAGCCCCCGACAGGTCTCCTACGAGCAGTACTTC; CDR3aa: CASSPRQVSYEQYF
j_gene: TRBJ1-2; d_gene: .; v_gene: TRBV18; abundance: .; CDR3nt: TGTGCCAGCTCAGACAGCAGGGGCGCAGACTATGGCTACACCTTC; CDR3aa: CASSDSRGADYGYTF
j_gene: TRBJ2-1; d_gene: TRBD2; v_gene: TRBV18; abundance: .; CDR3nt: TGTGCCAGCTCACCCCGGGCCGCGGGACTAGCGGGAGCCCACAATGAGCAGTTCTTC; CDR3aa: CASSPRAAGLAGAHNEQFF
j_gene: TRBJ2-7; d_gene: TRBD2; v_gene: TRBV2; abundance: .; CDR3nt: TGTGCCAGCAGTGAAGCCGCCGGGACTAGCGGGAGCTACGAGCAGTACTTC; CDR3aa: CASSEAAGTSGSYEQYF
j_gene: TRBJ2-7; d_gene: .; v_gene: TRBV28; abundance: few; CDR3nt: TGTGCCAGCACTCCCCGTGTGGGGGGCGAGCAGTACTTC; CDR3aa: CASTPRVGGEQYF
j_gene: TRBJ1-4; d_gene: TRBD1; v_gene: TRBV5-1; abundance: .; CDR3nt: TGCGCCAGCAGCCCGGACAGGGCGGATGAAAAACTGTTTTTT; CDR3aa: CASSPDRADEKLFF
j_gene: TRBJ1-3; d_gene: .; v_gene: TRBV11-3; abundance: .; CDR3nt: TGTGCCAGCAGCTTAGAGGCAGGAAACTCTGGAAACACCATATATTTT; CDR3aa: CASSLEAGNSGNTIYF
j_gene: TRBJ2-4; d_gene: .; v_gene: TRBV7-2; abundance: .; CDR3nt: TGTGCCAGCAGCCCGGTCCTCTCCTTAGCCAAAAACATTCAGTACTTC; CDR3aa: CASSPVLSLAKNIQYF
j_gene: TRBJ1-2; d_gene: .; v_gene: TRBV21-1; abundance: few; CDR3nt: TGTGCCAGCAGGTCGGCGGGACTCGGTGGCTACACCTTC; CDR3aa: CASRSAGLGGYTF
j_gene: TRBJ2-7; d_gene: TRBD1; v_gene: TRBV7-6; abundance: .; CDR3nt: TGTGCCAGCAGCTTAGCCTCACAGGGGCTAGGGGACTACGAGCAGTACTTC; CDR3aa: CASSLASQGLGDYEQYF
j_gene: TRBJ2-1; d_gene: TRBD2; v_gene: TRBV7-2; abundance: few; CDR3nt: TGTGCCAGCAGCGCACTAGCGGGAGGGCTTGGGGAGCAGTTCTTC; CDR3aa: CASSALAGGLGEQFF
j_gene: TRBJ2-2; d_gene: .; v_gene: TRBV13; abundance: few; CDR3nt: TGTGCCAGCAGCTTAGGGGCCGCCGGGGAGCTGTTTTTT; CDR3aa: CASSLGAAGELFF
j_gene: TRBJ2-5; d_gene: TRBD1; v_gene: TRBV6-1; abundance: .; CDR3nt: TGTGCCAGCTGGGAACAGGGGTGGGAGACCCAGTACTTC; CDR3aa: CASWEQGWETQYF
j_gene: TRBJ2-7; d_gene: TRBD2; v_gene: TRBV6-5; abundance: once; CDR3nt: TGTGCCAGCAGTCACCCTAGCGGGGTCTCCTACGAGCAGTACTTC; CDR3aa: CASSHPSGVSYEQYF
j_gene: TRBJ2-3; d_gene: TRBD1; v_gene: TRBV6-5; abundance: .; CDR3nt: TGTGCCAGCAGGCGAAGGACAGGGGGCACAGATACGCAGTATTTT; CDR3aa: CASRRRTGGTDTQYF
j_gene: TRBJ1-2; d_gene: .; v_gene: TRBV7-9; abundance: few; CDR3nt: TGTGCCAGCAGCTTAATGGGGGGGTATGGCTACACCTTC; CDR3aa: CASSLMGGYGYTF
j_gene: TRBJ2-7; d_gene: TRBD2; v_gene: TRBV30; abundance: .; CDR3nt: TGTGCCTGGAGCGGGACCGGGACTAGCTCATCCTACGAGCAGTACTTC; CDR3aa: CAWSGTGTSSSYEQYF
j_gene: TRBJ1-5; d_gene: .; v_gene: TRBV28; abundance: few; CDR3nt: TGTGCCAGCAGTAGGACAGTCCCCAATCAGCCCCAGCATTTT; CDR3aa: CASSRTVPNQPQHF
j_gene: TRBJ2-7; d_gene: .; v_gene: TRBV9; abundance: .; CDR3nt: TGTGCCAGTTCGGGACTCTCGAGCTCCTACGAGCAGTACTTC; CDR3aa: CASSGLSSSYEQYF
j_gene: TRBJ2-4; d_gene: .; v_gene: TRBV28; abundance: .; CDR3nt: TGTGCCAGCAGTTTACCCCAGACATCGCTAGCCAAAAACATTCAGTACTTC; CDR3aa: CASSLPQTSLAKNIQYF
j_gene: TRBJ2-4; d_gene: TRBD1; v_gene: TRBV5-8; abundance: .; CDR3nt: TGTGCCAGCAGCTCGAGGACAGGGACAATAGTAGCCAAAAACATTCAGTACTTC; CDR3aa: CASSSRTGTIVAKNIQYF
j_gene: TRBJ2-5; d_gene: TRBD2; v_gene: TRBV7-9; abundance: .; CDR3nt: TGTGCCAGCAGCTTGGGTAGCGGGAGGCGGAGGGAGACCCAGTACTTC; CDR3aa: CASSLGSGRRRETQYF
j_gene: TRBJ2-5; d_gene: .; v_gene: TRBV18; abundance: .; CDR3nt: TGTGCCAGCTCACCAACGGGGGGCACGGCAGAGACCCAGTACTTC; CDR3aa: CASSPTGGTAETQYF